This T cell receptor beta chain was sequenced for a study of cytomegalovirus exposure and HLA in healthy donors (dated by TCRdb to the late 2010s). Turning to the overall study: An earlier analysis of approximately 600 of the donors reported approximately 270 Gb of sequence data and about 100 million unique TCR beta sequences from about 200 million T cells. Among the roughly 400 genotyped donors, more than 70% belonged to the genetic ancestry cluster associated with self-reported Caucasian donors. The later analysis used no new phenotypic data to find candidate immune exposures, relying instead on TCR beta sequences and their occurrence across donors. HLA typing included class I and class II loci at four-digit resolution. All discovery cohort repertoires had been generated using a single sequencing platform. High-throughput TCR immunosequencing, statistical association of individual TCRs with disease status, and machine learning were combined to predict cytomegalovirus infection status. An early release that covered approximately 600 HLA-typed donors contained around 330 gigabases of sequencing data and about 93 million unique TCR sequences. Typing coverage differed by locus: A, B, C, DRB1 and DQB1 were typed in roughly 620-630 donors, DQA1 in 500 to 550, DPA1 in approximately 600, and DPB1 in roughly 450. An earlier analysis of 587 of the donors applied high-throughput TCR beta sequencing to assess whether each TCR beta V gene segment acted as functional or pseudogenic. Alongside the repertoire data, information on donor age, sex, ethnicity and CMV serostatus was compiled. Using immunosequencing, the study profiled T cell repertoires from about 620 subjects and related those repertoires to cytomegalovirus serostatus. A later genetic analysis used genome-wide SNP genotypes for about three fifths of the roughly 700 donors, treating that subset as a discovery cohort. Four or five DR-DQ haplotypes were handled as single units for association and clustering because linkage in the cohort was strong. A later analysis re-examined previously published TCR beta repertoires from hundreds of donors and added high-resolution HLA genotyping to investigate patterns of TCR occurrence. The study was designed to test whether signatures of past pathogen exposure could be identified by cataloging public T cell receptors. Across 398 genotyped donors of the cohort, an average of about 200,000 unique TCR beta nucleotide sequences per donor were sequenced, and roughly a sixth of those sequences were non-productive. Along with the approximately 600-subject first cohort, a separate validation cohort of approximately 110 different subjects was used. What the study reported, not specific to this receptor: Immune exposure information for the cohort was limited to CMV serostatus. Some IMGT-functional V segments, including TRBV6-2 and TRBV6-3, could not be distinguished by the 87-base-pair reads and were therefore excluded. Correlated functional status among segregating V segments might reflect linkage disequilibrium, but an unknown experimental factor could not be ruled out. A group of highly shared sequence variants was considered likely to be a technical artifact of the sequencing pipeline. The classifier was reported to diagnose cytomegalovirus status with high specificity and sensitivity in both the original cohort and the validation cohort. About 15 rarely observed V segments, including chromosome 9 orphons, were excluded from the earlier analysis of several hundred of the donors because counts were too low. A later genetic analysis reported fewer N-insertions in productive TCRs among donors in an Asian-associated ancestry cluster than the approximately 670-donor mean. Sequencing depth was assumed to be roughly uniform across donors in the presence/absence analyses, though that assumption may not hold. Because HLA typing was missing for some donors at each locus, association tests included only the typed subset. Broadly in line with IMGT annotations, most TCR beta V segments showed up in productive rearrangements about 87% or about 30% of the time in an earlier analysis of 587 of the donors. According to the authors, the approach could potentially be generalized to other disease states and immunological phenotypes. In a later analysis, several top co-occurrence clusters were reported to appear linked to parvovirus B19, influenza, CMV and Epstein-Barr virus. Most TCR sequences were seen in very few donors, while some public TCRs were found in many individuals. In a later genetic analysis, a missense DCLRE1C variant was associated with V-gene and J-gene trimming of TCR beta chains, and the association was replicated in an independent cohort. In vitro tests confirmed that a few of the cytomegalovirus-associated TCR beta chains recognize cytomegalovirus antigens. A further reported finding was that TCR beta sequences accurately predicted the HLA-A and HLA-B alleles for most subjects in the first cohort. Most CMV-associated TCR beta chains appeared to be HLA-restricted in a later analysis, and the HLA associations seemed to be driven largely by CMV exposure. Specific HLA alleles were associated with about 17,000 TCR beta sequences at a false discovery rate of 0.05 in a later analysis. A later analysis found that HLA-associated TCR beta chains were more clonally expanded and had lower generation probabilities than equally common non-associated chains. In the study, approximately 160 TCR beta chains were listed as associated with cytomegalovirus. According to a later analysis, TCR association rates differed among HLA loci, with DRB1 alleles showing the most associated TCRs and HLA-C alleles showing the fewest. When HLA alleles, especially DR and DQ, strongly co-occurred, attributing TCR associations to individual alleles was difficult. The cohort was sequenced for TCR beta chains only, and without alpha or paired-chain data the features that could be detected were limited.

The cohort consisted of 650 to 850 healthy bone marrow donors. At the time of sampling, every cohort member was nominally healthy, though immune exposures that went unrecorded were likely present. The donor was CMV seronegative and was included in the group of a few hundred seronegative cohort members. A peripheral blood sample was collected from each donor, and TCR beta sequencing was performed on peripheral blood mononuclear cells. Genomic DNA was extracted from the blood cell samples with the Qiagen DNeasy Blood Extraction Kit. CDR1 and CDR2 are read off the germline V gene as KGHSH and LQKENI. The trim is 4 bases for V and 3 bases for J, with a gap of 9 bases between the germline ends. The CDR3 runs 13 amino acids, cysteine and phenylalanine included. Kept here is only the CDR3 DNA, which spans 39 bases and is read in frame from base 1. In the case of this clone: There is no known antigen for this receptor. Per-nucleotide qualities are absent, and no much larger clonotype sits a single base away.

The method was the immunoSEQ multiplex PCR assay. A mixture of 60 forward primers for TCR Vbeta segments and 13 reverse primers for TCR Jbeta segments was used in the multiplex PCR. The CDR3 region of rearranged TCR beta genes was amplified from genomic DNA by a multiplex PCR assay. The Illumina HiSeq System was used to sequence the amplified TCR beta libraries as 87-base-pair reads. In the authors' own workflow: A later analysis tallied 70 million to 100 million unique TCR beta chains across the 610 or so repertoires, and roughly 11 million of those chains were shared by two or more donors. Raw reads were error-corrected and collapsed into unique sequences by a nearest-neighbor algorithm in which closely related sequences were merged to remove PCR and sequencing errors. V, D and J gene segments were assigned by aligning CDR3 sequences to IMGT reference sequences. Each retained sequence needed at least a six-nucleotide match to both a V gene segment and a J gene segment. Rearrangements were classified as productive when the CDR3 lacked stop codons and remained in frame with V and J, and all other rearrangements were classified as non-productive. Following IMGT convention, CDR3 was defined as the stretch from the second conserved V-encoded cysteine to the conserved J-encoded phenylalanine. Sequences without an unambiguous match to a single V gene segment were excluded from the earlier analysis of over 500 of the donors. An earlier analysis of roughly 590 of the donors called V segments functional above 56.7% productive rearrangements and segregating when the between-donor standard deviation exceeded 5%. To diagnose cytomegalovirus status from the catalog of TCR beta chain sequences, a statistical classification framework was built. In a later analysis, TCR nucleotide sequences were compared against IMGT/GENE-DB human TR gene sequences so that V and J genes could be assigned. Using the TCRdist pipeline, a later analysis assigned CDR3 sequences along with most-parsimonious VDJ recombination scenarios. In a later analysis, each TCR beta chain was defined by its CDR3 amino acid sequence together with its V-gene family, and reads lacking a unique V-gene family were excluded. To address suspected cross-contamination and a sequencing artifact, a later analysis removed 592 highly shared, low-generation-probability nucleotide sequences. A later analysis calculated a clonal expansion index for each public chain from normalized within-repertoire ranks of inferred template counts. In a later analysis, generation probabilities were computed using a VDJ recombination model fitted to out-of-frame rearrangements, and the results were checked against IGoR. A later analysis scored TCR-TCR, TCR-HLA and TCR-CMV co-occurrence with hypergeometric tests, applying a repertoire-size bias correction to TCR pairs. A later analysis estimated false discovery rates by permuting HLA or CMV assignments 20 times. A later analysis grouped co-occurring TCRs with DBSCAN, adding TCRdist sequence similarity when clustering within HLA-allele-positive subsets. Repertoires with fewer than 30,000 or more than 120,000 public chains were left out of co-occurrence clustering, as were about five repertoires with anomalous nucleotide sharing. TCRdb carries this immuneACCESS record with in-frame sequences only. Its versions omit some clonotypes, under half of them owing to an unresolved V gene in the studies checked, with the rest unexplained. The D gene and trimming were derived from the DNA, and the V and J assignments and clone size from that table. This sample gives more than 200,000 clones in total; roughly 80% of them show up just once. 0.22% of the sample belongs to the ten largest clones.

In this chain, TRBV18 is recombined with TRBJ1-1; the D gene is perhaps TRBD1, from 5 matching bases. This clonotype was sampled from a girl under 10 years old in good health and CMV-seronegative. The specimen sequenced was PBMCs. The CDR3 protein is CASSRDRYTEAFF. Read as DNA, the sequence is TGTGCCAGCTCACGCGACAGATACACTGAAGCTTTCTTT.